Listed here is a single T cell receptor beta chain. Its antigen is still unknown. The data were taken from a study of vaccination and CD4 T cells after COVID-19. Study-wide background: It was a median roughly 92 days after diagnosis, with a range of 35 to 161, that post-COVID samples were drawn.

V dropped 2 bases and J dropped 6 bases, with 14 bases sitting between them. Germline V lookup: CDR1 MNHEY, CDR2 SVGEGT. This CDR3 comprises 15 residues. An Oncomine TCR Beta short-read assay was used to sequence the DNA from cultured CD4+ T cells. The template was genomic DNA from cultured CD4+ T cells. MiXCR was run by TCRdb on the PCR reads, yielding one entry per CDR3 protein. The repertoire holds approximately 19,000 distinct CDR3 sequences, with roughly 55% as singletons. Study conclusions and caveats: Post-vaccination, and not before, a median approximately 85% of reactive clones appeared in convalescent patients.

Treatment defined: approximately nine-day PBMC culture with coronavirus spike peptide pools or control peptides (ViraFEST assay). IL-2 (around 10 IU/ml) and peptide pools (around 9.7 ug/ml) were added to cultures of over 1.5 million PBMCs per well. The clonotype comes from a human donor who had recovered from COVID-19. The source was CD4+ T cells from blood, cultured in vitro, collected before SARS-CoV-2 vaccination. The J gene is TRBJ1-5, the V gene TRBV6-2 or TRBV6-3; D gene uncertain. In DNA form, the CDR3 reads TGTGCCAGCAGTTACGGACTCACGACGCCTCAGCCCCAGCATTTT. It is translated as CASSYGLTTPQPQHF.